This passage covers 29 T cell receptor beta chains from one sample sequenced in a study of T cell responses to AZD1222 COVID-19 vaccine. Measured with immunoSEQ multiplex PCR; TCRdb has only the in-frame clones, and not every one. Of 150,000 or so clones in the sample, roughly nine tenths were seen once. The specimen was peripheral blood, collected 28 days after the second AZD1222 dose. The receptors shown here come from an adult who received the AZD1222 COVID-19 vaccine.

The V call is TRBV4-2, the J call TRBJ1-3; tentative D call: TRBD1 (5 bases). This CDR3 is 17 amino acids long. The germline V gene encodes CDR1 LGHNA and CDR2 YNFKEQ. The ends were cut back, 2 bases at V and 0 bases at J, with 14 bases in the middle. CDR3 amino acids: CASSQWGSASSGNTIYF. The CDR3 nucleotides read TGTGCCAGCAGCCAATGGGGGTCCGCCAGCTCTGGAAACACCATATATTTT.

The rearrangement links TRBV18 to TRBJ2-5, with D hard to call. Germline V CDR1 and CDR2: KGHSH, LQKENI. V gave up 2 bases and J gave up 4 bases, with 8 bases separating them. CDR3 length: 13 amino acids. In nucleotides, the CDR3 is TGTGCCAGCTCACCATCTCAGTTAGAGACCCAGTACTTC. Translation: CASSPSQLETQYF.

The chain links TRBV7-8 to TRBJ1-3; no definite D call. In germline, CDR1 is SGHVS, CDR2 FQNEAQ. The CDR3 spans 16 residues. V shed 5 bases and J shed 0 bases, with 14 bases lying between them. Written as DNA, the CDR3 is TGTGCCAGCAGCCGTGGGTCCGGGAGCTCTGGAAACACCATATATTTT. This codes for CASSRGSGSSGNTIYF.

The chain's CDR3 is CASSSGRNYEQYF. The CDR3 DNA reads as TGTGCCAGCAGCTCGGGACGGAACTACGAGCAGTACTTC. This chain uses TRBV5-4 with TRBJ2-7, with D tentatively TRBD1 or TRBD2 (5 bases each). Germline V gene sequence: CDR1 SGHNT, CDR2 YYREEE (reference sequence). The CDR3 runs 13 residues. V lost 3 bases to trimming and J lost 3 bases, with 10 bases between them.

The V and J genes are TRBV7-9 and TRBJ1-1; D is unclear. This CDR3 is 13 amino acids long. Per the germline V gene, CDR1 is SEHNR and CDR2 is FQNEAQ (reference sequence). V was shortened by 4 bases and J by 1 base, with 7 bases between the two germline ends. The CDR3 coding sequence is TGTGCCAGCAGCTGGCCGGGGAACACTGAAGCTTTCTTT. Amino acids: CASSWPGNTEAFF.

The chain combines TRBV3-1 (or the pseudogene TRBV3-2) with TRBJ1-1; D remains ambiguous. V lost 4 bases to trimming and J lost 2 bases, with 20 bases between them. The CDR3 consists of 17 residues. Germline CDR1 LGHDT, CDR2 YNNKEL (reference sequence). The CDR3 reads CASSPPMSRTTNTEAFF. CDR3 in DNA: TGTGCCAGCAGCCCACCCATGTCACGGACGACTAACACTGAAGCTTTCTTT.

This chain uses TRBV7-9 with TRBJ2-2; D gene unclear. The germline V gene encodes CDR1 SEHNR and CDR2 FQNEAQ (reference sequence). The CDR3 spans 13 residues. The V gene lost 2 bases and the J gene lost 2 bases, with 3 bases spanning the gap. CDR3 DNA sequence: TGTGCCAGCAGCTTATATAACACCGGGGAGCTGTTTTTT. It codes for CASSLYNTGELFF.

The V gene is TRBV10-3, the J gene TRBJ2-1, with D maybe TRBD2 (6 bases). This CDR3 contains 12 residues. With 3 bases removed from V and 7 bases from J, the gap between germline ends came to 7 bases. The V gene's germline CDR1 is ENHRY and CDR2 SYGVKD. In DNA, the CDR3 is TGTGCCATCAGTGACGGGGGTAATGAGCAGTTCTTC. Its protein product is CAISDGGNEQFF.

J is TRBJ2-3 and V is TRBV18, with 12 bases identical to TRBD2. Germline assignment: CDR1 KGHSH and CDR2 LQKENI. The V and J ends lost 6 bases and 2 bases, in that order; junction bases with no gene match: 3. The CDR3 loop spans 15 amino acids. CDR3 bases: TGTGCCAGCTCTAGACTAGCGGGAGACACAGATACGCAGTATTTT. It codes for CASSRLAGDTDTQYF.

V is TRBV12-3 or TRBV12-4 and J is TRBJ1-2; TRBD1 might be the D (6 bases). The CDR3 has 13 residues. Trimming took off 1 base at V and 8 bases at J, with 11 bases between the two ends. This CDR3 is CASSLGRGDGYTF. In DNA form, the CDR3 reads TGTGCCAGCAGTTTAGGTAGGGGGGACGGCTACACCTTC.

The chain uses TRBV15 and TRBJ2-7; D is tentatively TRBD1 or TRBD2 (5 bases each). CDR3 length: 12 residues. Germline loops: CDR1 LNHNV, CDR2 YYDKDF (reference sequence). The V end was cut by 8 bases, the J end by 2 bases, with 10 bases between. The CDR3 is CATGQGAYEQYF. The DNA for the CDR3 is TGTGCCACCGGGCAGGGAGCCTACGAGCAGTACTTC.

The CDR3, as DNA: TGTGCCAGCAGCCAGACGACCAGCGGTACGCAGTATTTT. This codes for CASSQTTSGTQYF. The chain carries TRBV7-3 and TRBJ2-3; tentatively, D is TRBD2 (5 bases). From germline, CDR1 is SGHTA and CDR2 FQGTGA. V shed 5 bases and J shed 8 bases, with 14 bases lying between them. The CDR3 loop spans 13 amino acids.

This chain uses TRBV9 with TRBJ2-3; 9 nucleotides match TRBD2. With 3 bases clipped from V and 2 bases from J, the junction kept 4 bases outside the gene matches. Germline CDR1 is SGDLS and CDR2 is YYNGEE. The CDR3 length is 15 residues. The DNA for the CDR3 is TGTGCCAGCAGCGCAGGGACTAGCACCACAGATACGCAGTATTTT. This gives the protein CASSAGTSTTDTQYF.

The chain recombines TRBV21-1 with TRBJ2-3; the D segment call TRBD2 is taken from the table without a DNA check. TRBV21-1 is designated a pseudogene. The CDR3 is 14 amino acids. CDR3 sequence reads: CASSKRGGTDTQYF. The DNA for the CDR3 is TGTGCCAGCAGCAAACGGGGGGGCACAGATACGCAGTATTTT.

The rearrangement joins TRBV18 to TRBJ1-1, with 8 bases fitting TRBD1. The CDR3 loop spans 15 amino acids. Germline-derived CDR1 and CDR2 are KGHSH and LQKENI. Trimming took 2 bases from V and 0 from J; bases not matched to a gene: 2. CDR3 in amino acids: CASSPWDRLNTEAFF. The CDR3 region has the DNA TGTGCCAGCTCACCATGGGACAGGTTGAACACTGAAGCTTTCTTT.

CDR3 sequence (DNA): TGCGCCAGCAGCCACGGGTTGGATACCGGGGAGCTGTTTTTT. It is translated as CASSHGLDTGELFF. V usage is TRBV4-1 and J usage is TRBJ2-2; D unresolved. Germline V lookup: CDR1 MGHRA, CDR2 YSYEKL. The CDR3 runs to 14 residues. V dropped 3 bases and J dropped 5 bases, with 10 bases sitting between them.

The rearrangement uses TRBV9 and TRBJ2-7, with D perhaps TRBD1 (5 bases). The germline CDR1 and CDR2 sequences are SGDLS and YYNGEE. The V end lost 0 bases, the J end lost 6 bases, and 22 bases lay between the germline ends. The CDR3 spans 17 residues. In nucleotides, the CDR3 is TGTGCCAGCAGCGTAGGTCCCCAGACAGTTTGGGGATCCGAGCAGTACTTC. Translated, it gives CASSVGPQTVWGSEQYF.

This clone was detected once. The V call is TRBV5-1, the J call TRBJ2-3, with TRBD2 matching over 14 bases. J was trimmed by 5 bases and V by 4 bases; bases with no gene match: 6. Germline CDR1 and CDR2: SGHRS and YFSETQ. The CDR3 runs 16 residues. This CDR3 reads CASSTGLAGVKDTQYF. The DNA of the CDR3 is TGCGCCAGCAGCACGGGACTAGCGGGGGTTAAAGATACGCAGTATTTT.

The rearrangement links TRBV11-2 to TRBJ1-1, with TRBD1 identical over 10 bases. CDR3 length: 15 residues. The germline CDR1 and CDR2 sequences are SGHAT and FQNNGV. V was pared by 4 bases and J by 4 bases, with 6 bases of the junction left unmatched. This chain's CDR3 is CASSSTRTGGTEAFF. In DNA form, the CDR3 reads TGTGCCAGCAGCTCAACCCGGACAGGGGGCACTGAAGCTTTCTTT.

CDR3 nucleotide sequence: TGTGCCAGCAGCGTAGGACAGGTTGGAAACACCATATATTTT. Translated, it gives CASSVGQVGNTIYF. The chain is built from TRBV9 and TRBJ1-3, with D perhaps matching TRBD1 (6 bases). Trimming pared 0 bases from V and 3 bases from J, leaving 7 bases between. Germline V gene sequence: CDR1 SGDLS, CDR2 YYNGEE. CDR3 length: 14 amino acids.

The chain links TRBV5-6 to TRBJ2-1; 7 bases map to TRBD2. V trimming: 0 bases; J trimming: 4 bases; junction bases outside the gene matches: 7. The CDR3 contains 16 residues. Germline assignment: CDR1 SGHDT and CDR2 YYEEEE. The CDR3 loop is CASSLARAGDYNEQFF. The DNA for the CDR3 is TGTGCCAGCAGCTTGGCCCGGGCGGGAGATTACAATGAGCAGTTCTTC. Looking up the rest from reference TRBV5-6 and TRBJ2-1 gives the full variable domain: DAGVTQSPTHLIKTRGQQVTLRCSPKSGHDTVSWYQQALGQGPQFIFQYYEEEERQRGNFPDRFSGHQFPNYSSELNVNALLLGDSALYLCASSLARAGDYNEQFFGPGTRLTVL.

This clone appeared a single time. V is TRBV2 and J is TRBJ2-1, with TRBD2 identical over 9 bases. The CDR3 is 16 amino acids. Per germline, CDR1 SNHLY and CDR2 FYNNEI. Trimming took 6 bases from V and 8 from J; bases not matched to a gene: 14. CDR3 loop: CASRPLGGGARDEQFF. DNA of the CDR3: TGTGCCAGCAGACCCCTTGGCGGGGGGGCCCGTGATGAGCAGTTCTTC.

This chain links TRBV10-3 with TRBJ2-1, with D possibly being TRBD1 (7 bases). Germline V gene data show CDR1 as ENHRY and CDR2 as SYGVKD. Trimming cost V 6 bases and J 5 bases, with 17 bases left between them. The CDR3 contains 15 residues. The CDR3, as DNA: TGTGCCATCAGCTCCGGGACCAGGGGGGACAATGAGCAGTTCTTC. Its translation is CAISSGTRGDNEQFF.

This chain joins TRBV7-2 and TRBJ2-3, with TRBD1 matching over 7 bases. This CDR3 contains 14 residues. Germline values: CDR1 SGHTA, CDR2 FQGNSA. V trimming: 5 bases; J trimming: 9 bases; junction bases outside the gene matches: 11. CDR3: CASSHPGRRGTQYF. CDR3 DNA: TGTGCCAGCAGCCATCCGGGACGCAGGGGGACGCAGTATTTT.

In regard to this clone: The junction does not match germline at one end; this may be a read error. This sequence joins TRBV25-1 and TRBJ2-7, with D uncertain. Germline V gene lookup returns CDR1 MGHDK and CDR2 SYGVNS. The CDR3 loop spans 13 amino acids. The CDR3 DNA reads TGTGCCAGCAGTGAATATATCGGGCCAGCGCCCCAGTTC. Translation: CASSEYIGPAPQF.

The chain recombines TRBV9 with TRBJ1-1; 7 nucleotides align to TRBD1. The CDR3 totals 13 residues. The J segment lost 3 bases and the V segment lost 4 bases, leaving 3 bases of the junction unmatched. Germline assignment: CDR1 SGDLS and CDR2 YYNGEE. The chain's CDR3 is CASSSTGDTEAFF. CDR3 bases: TGTGCCAGCAGCAGTACAGGGGACACTGAAGCTTTCTTT.

The CDR3 protein is CASSVSGTGGHEKLFF. The CDR3 bases are TGTGCCAGCAGTGTATCCGGGACAGGGGGCCATGAAAAACTGTTTTTT. This chain uses TRBV6-1 with TRBJ1-4, with 12 bases lining up with TRBD1. Germline V lookup: CDR1 MNHNS, CDR2 SASEGT. Trimming cost V 4 bases and J 6 bases; bases outside gene matches: 6. The CDR3 sequence is 16 residues long.

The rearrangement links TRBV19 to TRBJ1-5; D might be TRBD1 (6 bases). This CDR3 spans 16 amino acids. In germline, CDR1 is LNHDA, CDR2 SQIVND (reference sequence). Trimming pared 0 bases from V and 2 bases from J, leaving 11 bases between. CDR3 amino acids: CASSIERRGGNQPQHF. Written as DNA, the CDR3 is TGTGCCAGTAGTATAGAACGAAGGGGGGGCAATCAGCCCCAGCATTTT.

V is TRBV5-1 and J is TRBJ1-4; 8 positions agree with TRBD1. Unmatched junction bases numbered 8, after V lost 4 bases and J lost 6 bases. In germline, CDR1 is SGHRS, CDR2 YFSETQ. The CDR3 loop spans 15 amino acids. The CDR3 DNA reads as TGCGCCAGCAGCCGTTGGGGACAGGCGGATGAAAAACTGTTTTTT. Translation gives CASSRWGQADEKLFF.